Listed here are 23 T cell receptor beta chains from one sample, sequenced in a study of cytomegalovirus exposure and HLA in healthy donors. Amplification used 60 Vbeta primers and 13 Jbeta primers. Profiled with immunoSEQ multiplex PCR; TCRdb holds only in-frame clones, not every one. The sample carries about 160,000 clones, roughly 79% recorded once. Sequencing was done on a sample of PBMCs. These receptor sequences come from a woman aged 50 to 60 in good health and CMV-seronegative.

V is TRBV5-4 and J is TRBJ2-4, with TRBD1 identical over 7 bases. The CDR3 covers 16 residues. Germline CDR1 and CDR2: SGHNT and YYREEE (reference sequence). The V gene end was trimmed by 3 bases and the J gene end by 0 bases; junction bases not matched to a gene: 6. CDR3 sequence reads: CASSWGQIVAKNIQYF. The CDR3 DNA follows: TGTGCCAGCAGCTGGGGACAGATCGTAGCCAAAAACATTCAGTACTTC.

V usage is TRBV19 and J usage is TRBJ1-4; 8 bases align to TRBD1. Germline loops: CDR1 LNHDA, CDR2 SQIVND (reference sequence). This CDR3 region has 14 residues. Trimming took 5 bases from V and 5 from J; bases not matched to a gene: 4. CDR3 in amino acids: CASSVQGANEKLFF. The DNA of the CDR3 is TGTGCCAGTAGTGTTCAGGGGGCGAATGAAAAACTGTTTTTT.

This chain connects TRBV9 to TRBJ2-7; the D gene is possibly TRBD2 (5 bases). The CDR3 is 13 amino acids. The V and J ends lost 1 base and 4 bases respectively, with 9 bases between them. Looked up from germline, CDR1 is SGDLS and CDR2 is YYNGEE. The CDR3 protein is CASSVWPGYEQYF. CDR3 sequence (DNA): TGTGCCAGCAGCGTATGGCCGGGGTACGAGCAGTACTTC.

The CDR3 sequence is CASSLTSGFQETQYF. DNA of the CDR3: TGTGCCAGCAGTTTGACTAGCGGGTTTCAAGAGACCCAGTACTTC. The chain employs TRBV28 and TRBJ2-5; 10 bases map to TRBD2. CDR1 is MDHEN and CDR2 is SYDVKM in the germline V gene. The CDR3 runs 15 residues. V was clipped by 3 bases and J by 2 bases; unmatched bases: 3.

This chain connects TRBV28 to TRBJ2-2, with 8 bases identical to TRBD1. The CDR3 extends over 13 amino acids. From germline, CDR1 is MDHEN and CDR2 SYDVKM. Trimming took 8 bases from V and 5 from J; bases not matched to a gene: 4. The DNA of the CDR3 is TGTGCCAGCGAGGACAGGGTAACCGGGGAGCTGTTTTTT. Encoded protein: CASEDRVTGELFF.

The rearrangement uses TRBV12-5 and TRBJ1-2; TRBD1 aligns across 10 bases. CDR1 and CDR2 from the germline V gene are LGHNT and FRNRAP. The CDR3 contains 14 residues. J lost 2 bases, V lost 6 bases, and 3 bases had no gene match. The CDR3 reads CASGAGQGNYGYTF. The CDR3 coding sequence is TGTGCTAGTGGGGCGGGACAGGGGAACTATGGCTACACCTTC.

The CDR3 is CASSSPGTGNYGYTF. The CDR3 nucleotides read TGTGCCAGCAGTTCCCCTGGGACAGGGAACTATGGCTACACCTTC. The J gene is TRBJ1-2, the V gene TRBV27; 9 nucleotides agree with TRBD1. The CDR3 has 15 residues. Germline CDR1 reads MNHEY; CDR2 reads SMNVEV (reference sequence). With 4 bases clipped from V and 2 bases from J, the junction kept 5 bases outside the gene matches.

The chain is built from TRBV13 and TRBJ2-3; 9 bases are a match to TRBD2. CDR3 length: 15 residues. The V segment lost 5 bases and the J segment 4 bases; nucleotides outside the gene matches: 7. The germline V gene encodes CDR1 PRHDT and CDR2 FYEKMQ (reference sequence). CDR3 coding DNA: TGTGCCAGCAGCGAGGGCGGGGGGGCCGCAGATACGCAGTATTTT. Translation gives CASSEGGGAADTQYF.

V is TRBV29-1 and J is TRBJ1-4; D perhaps matches TRBD1 (6 bases). The germline V and J ends were trimmed by 4 bases and 8 bases, with 20 bases remaining between them. This CDR3 comprises 15 residues. Germline CDR1 is SQVTM and CDR2 is ANQGSEA. The CDR3 DNA reads as TGCAGCGTTGTCACAACGGAGGGGAGGGGGGAAAAACTGTTTTTT. As protein: CSVVTTEGRGEKLFF.

The rearrangement joins TRBV7-8 to TRBJ1-6; 7 bases agree with TRBD1. The CDR3 has 15 amino acids. Germline V CDR1 and CDR2: SGHVS, FQNEAQ. V was clipped by 7 bases and J by 6 bases; unmatched bases: 9. The CDR3 region has the DNA TGTGCCAGCACCCCAGGGACAGCTCGTAATTCACCCCTCCACTTT. Translated, it gives CASTPGTARNSPLHF.

J is TRBJ2-5 and V is TRBV7-6, with 9 bases lining up with TRBD2. With V trimmed by 2 bases and J by 3 bases, 4 bases remained unmatched. The germline gives CDR1 SGHVS, CDR2 FNYEAQ. The CDR3 contains 15 residues. As DNA, the CDR3 is TGTGCCAGCAGCTTATCGGGACTAGCAGAAGAGACCCAGTACTTC. It translates to CASSLSGLAEETQYF.

This rearrangement joins TRBV7-2 to TRBJ2-5; TRBD1 aligns across 9 bases. J was trimmed by 3 bases and V by 5 bases; bases with no gene match: 7. From germline, CDR1 is SGHTA and CDR2 FQGNSA. This CDR3 has 15 amino acids. In DNA form, the CDR3 reads TGTGCCAGCAGCCAAGCCGGGACAGGGAAAGAGACCCAGTACTTC. Its translation: CASSQAGTGKETQYF.

A remark on this clone: One end of the junction varies from germline; a read error may be responsible. This sequence joins TRBV19 and TRBJ2-2; the D gene is possibly TRBD2 (5 bases). Germline CDR1 is LNHDA and CDR2 is SQIVND (reference sequence). This CDR3 has 13 residues. CDR3 protein: CATLGYYTGELFF. CDR3 nucleotides: TGTGCCACCCTGGGGTACTACACCGGGGAGCTATTTTTT.

The CDR3 DNA follows: TGTGCCAGCTCACCGGAAGGGACTCAAACGAACACCGGGGAGCTGTTTTTT. Protein product: CASSPEGTQTNTGELFF. The chain carries TRBV18 and TRBJ2-2, with D possibly matching TRBD2 (6 bases). V lost 3 bases and J lost 0, with 14 bases in between. In germline, CDR1 is KGHSH, CDR2 LQKENI. CDR3 size: 17 residues.

This clone showed up just a few times. V and J are TRBV6-1 and TRBJ2-7; D possibly corresponds to TRBD1 (5 bases). Germline loops: CDR1 MNHNS, CDR2 SASEGT. The CDR3 is made up of 13 amino acids. V lost 8 bases to trimming and J lost 3 bases, with 14 bases between them. The CDR3 sequence: CASSWGQGYEQYF. For the CDR3, the DNA is TGTGCCAGCTCTTGGGGTCAGGGCTACGAGCAGTACTTC.

The genes are TRBV6-5 and TRBJ2-2; D might be TRBD2 (6 bases). V lost 2 bases and J lost 5, with 6 bases in between. This CDR3 has 13 amino acids. From germline, CDR1 is MNHEY and CDR2 SVGAGI. CDR3 DNA: TGTGCCAGCAGTTACGGGGGGACCGGGGAGCTGTTTTTT. It yields the protein CASSYGGTGELFF.

This chain links TRBV5-1 with TRBJ2-3; 11 bases fit TRBD2. CDR1 SGHRS and CDR2 YFSETQ come from the germline V gene. The CDR3 contains 16 residues. With V trimmed by 4 bases and J by 1 base, 5 bases remained unmatched. CDR3 loop: CASSGQTSGGTDTQYF. The CDR3 DNA reads TGCGCCAGCAGCGGCCAGACTAGCGGGGGCACAGATACGCAGTATTTT.

This chain uses TRBV11-3 with TRBJ2-3, with TRBD1 matching 7 bases. The CDR3 is made up of 15 amino acids. The germline gives CDR1 SGHNT, CDR2 YENEEA. The trim removed 5 bases at V and 2 bases at J, leaving 7 bases unmatched. The CDR3 DNA is TGTGCCAGCAGCGTCGGGACAGCTCCCACAGATACGCAGTATTTT. Residues: CASSVGTAPTDTQYF.

As regards this clone: A junction end diverges from the germline sequence, so it may reflect a read error. The chain joins TRBV7-9 to TRBJ2-7; 9 bases are shared with TRBD1. The CDR3 spans 13 residues. Per germline, CDR1 SEHNR and CDR2 FQNEAQ (reference sequence). The CDR3 nucleotides are TGTTCCAGCAGCCGGACAGGGGACTACGAGCAGTACTTC. Translated, it gives CSSSRTGDYEQYF.

V is TRBV4-3 and J is TRBJ1-2; the match to TRBD1 covers 8 bases. V gave up 2 bases and J gave up 2 bases; unmatched junction bases: 7. The CDR3 length is 16 residues. CDR1 is LGHNA, CDR2 YSLEER, per germline. The CDR3 DNA follows: TGCGCCAGCAGCCAACATACAGGGGGAGGGAACTATGGCTACACCTTC. It translates to CASSQHTGGGNYGYTF.

The chain has TRBV6-5 and TRBJ1-2, with a weak D call TRBD1 (5 bases). Germline CDR1 and CDR2: MNHEY and SVGAGI. The CDR3 runs to 15 residues. Trimming removed 8 bases from V and 8 bases from J, with 24 bases in between. CDR3: CASSRGWTSSGGYTF. The CDR3 DNA follows: TGTGCCAGCTCTCGAGGATGGACATCGTCAGGGGGCTACACCTTC.

The chain combines TRBV7-9 with TRBJ1-1; no definite D call. Germline CDR1 SEHNR, CDR2 FQNEAQ (reference sequence). V lost 5 bases, J lost 0 bases, and 4 bases lay in between. The CDR3 sequence is 12 residues long. DNA of the CDR3: TGTGCCAGCAGCCGGGTGAACACTGAAGCTTTCTTT. It codes for CASSRVNTEAFF.

The J gene is TRBJ2-7, the V gene TRBV7-3; no clear D. Germline loops: CDR1 SGHTA, CDR2 FQGTGA. With 5 bases removed from V and 0 bases from J, the gap between germline ends came to 17 bases. The CDR3 totals 16 residues. The CDR3 region is CASSLSPPLSSYEQYF. As DNA, the CDR3 is TGTGCCAGCAGCCTCTCTCCTCCACTAAGCTCCTACGAGCAGTACTTC.